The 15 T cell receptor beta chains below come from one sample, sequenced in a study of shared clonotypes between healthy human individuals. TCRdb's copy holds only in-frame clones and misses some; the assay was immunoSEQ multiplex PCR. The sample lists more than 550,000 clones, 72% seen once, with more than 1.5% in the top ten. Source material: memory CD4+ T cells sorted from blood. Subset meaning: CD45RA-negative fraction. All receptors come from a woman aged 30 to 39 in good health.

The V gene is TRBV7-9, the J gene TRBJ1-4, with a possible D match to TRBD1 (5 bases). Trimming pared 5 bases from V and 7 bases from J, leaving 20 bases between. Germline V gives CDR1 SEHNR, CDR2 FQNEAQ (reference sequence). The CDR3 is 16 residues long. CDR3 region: CASSPGAGGTSEKLFF. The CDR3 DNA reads TGTGCCAGCAGCCCGGGCGCGGGAGGGACGAGTGAAAAACTGTTTTTT. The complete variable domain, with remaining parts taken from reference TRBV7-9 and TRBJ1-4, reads DTGVSQNPRHKITKRGQNVTFRCDPISEHNRLYWYRQTLGQGPEFLTYFQNEAQLEKSRLLSDRFSAERPKGSFSTLEIQRTEQGDSAMYLCASSPGAGGTSEKLFFGSGTQLSVL.

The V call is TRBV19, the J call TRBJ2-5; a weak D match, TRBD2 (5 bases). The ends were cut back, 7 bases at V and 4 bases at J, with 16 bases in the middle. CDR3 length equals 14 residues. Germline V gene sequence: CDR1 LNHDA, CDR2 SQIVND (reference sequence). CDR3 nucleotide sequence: TGTGCCAGTAAGGAGTCGGGGTCTATAGAGACCCAGTACTTC. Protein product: CASKESGSIETQYF.

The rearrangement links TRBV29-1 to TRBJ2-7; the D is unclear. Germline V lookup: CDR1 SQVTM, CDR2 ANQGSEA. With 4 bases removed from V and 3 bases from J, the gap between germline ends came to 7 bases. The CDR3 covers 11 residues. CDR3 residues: CSVVQDYEQYF. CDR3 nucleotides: TGCAGCGTTGTGCAGGACTACGAGCAGTACTTC.

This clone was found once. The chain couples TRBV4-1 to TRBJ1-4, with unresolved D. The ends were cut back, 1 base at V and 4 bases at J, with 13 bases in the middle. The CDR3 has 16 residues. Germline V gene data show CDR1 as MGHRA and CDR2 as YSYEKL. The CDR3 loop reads CASSQARMGRNEKLFF. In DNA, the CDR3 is TGCGCCAGCAGCCAAGCTCGGATGGGCCGTAATGAAAAACTGTTTTTT.

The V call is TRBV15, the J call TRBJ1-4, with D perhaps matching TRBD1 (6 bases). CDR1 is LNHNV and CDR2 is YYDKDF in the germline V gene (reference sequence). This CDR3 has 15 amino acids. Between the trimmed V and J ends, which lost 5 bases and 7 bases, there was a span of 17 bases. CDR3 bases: TGTGCCACCAGCGCCCTGGGACAAGGCAGTGAAAAACTGTTTTTT. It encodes CATSALGQGSEKLFF.

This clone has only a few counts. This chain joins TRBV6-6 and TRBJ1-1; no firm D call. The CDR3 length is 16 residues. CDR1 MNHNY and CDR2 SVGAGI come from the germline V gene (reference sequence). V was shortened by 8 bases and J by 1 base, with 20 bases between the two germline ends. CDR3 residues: CASSRTDPRGNTEAFF. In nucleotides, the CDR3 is TGTGCCAGCTCCAGGACCGACCCCCGAGGGAACACTGAAGCTTTCTTT.

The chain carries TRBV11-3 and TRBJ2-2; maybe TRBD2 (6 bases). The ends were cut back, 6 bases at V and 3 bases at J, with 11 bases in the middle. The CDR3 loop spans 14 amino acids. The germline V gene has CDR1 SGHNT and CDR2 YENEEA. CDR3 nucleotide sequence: TGTGCCAGCAGTTCCGGGAGCCACACCGGGGAGCTGTTTTTT. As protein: CASSSGSHTGELFF.

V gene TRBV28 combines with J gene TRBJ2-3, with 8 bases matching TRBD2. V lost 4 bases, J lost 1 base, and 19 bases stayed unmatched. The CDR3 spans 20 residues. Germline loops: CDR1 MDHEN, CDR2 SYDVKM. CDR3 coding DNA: TGTGCCAGCAGTTCCAACCTGGGTGCGGGAGGCGGTGAGGGCACAGATACGCAGTATTTT. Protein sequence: CASSSNLGAGGGEGTDTQYF.

The CDR3 DNA reads TGCAGTGCAAACCCGGACAGGGGCTACACCTTC. Protein product: CSANPDRGYTF. The chain couples TRBV20-1 to TRBJ1-2, with TRBD1 matching 7 bases. Germline V gene data show CDR1 as DFQATT and CDR2 as SNEGSKA (reference sequence). The CDR3 consists of 11 residues. V was pared by 6 bases and J by 8 bases, with 6 bases of the junction left unmatched.

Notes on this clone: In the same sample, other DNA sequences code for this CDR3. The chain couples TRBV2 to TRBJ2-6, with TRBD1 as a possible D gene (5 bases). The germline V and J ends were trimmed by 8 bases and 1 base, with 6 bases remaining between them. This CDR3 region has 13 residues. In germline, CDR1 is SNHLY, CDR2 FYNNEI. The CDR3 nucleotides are TGTGCCAGCTCAGGGTCTGGGGCCAACGTCCTGACTTTC. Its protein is CASSGSGANVLTF.

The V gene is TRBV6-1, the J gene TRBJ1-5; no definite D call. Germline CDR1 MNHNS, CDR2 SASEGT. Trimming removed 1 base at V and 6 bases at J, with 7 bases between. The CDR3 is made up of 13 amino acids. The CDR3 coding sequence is TGTGCCAGCAGTGAAGTTAATGGTCAGCCCCAGCATTTT. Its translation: CASSEVNGQPQHF.

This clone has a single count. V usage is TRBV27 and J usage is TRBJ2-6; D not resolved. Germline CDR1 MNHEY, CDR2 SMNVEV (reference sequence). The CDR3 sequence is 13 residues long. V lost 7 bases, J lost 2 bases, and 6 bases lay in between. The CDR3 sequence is CASKATGANVLTF. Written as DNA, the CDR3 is TGTGCCAGCAAGGCCACTGGGGCCAACGTCCTGACTTTC.

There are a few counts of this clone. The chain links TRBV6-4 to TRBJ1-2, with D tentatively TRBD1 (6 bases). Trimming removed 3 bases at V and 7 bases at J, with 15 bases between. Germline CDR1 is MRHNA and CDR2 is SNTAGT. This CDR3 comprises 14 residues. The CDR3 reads CASSEAPGHRGYTF. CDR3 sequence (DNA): TGTGCCAGCAGTGAAGCTCCGGGACATCGTGGCTACACCTTC.

The CDR3 loop reads CASSVEGLAGRELFF. The DNA of the CDR3 is TGTGCCAGCAGCGTAGAGGGACTAGCGGGCCGGGAGCTGTTTTTT. The chain recombines TRBV9 with TRBJ2-2; TRBD2 matches 12 bases. The CDR3 extends over 15 amino acids. In germline, CDR1 is SGDLS, CDR2 YYNGEE. V lost 0 bases, J lost 9 bases, and 3 bases stayed unmatched.

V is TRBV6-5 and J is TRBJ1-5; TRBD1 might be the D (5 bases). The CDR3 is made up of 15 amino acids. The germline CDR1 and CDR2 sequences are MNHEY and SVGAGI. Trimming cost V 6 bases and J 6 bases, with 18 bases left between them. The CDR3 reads CASRNSGRESQPQHF. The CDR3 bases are TGTGCCAGCAGGAATTCAGGGAGAGAGAGTCAGCCCCAGCATTTT.